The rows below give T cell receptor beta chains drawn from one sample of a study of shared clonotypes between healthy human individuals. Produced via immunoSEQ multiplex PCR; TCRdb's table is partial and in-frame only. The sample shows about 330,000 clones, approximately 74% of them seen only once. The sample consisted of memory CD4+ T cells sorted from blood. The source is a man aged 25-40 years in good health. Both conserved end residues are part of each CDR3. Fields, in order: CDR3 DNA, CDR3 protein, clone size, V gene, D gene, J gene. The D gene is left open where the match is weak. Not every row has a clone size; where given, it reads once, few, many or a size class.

TGTGCCAGCTCATCAGGGATCGAGGAGACCCAGTACTTC | CASSSGIEETQYF | NA | TRBV18 | NA | TRBJ2-5
TGTGCCTGGGGGCTAGCGGGAACGGGGGTAGAGACCCAGTACTTC | CAWGLAGTGVETQYF | NA | TRBV30 | TRBD2 | TRBJ2-5
TGTGCCAGCGAGGTGGAAGAGACCCAGTACTTC | CASEVEETQYF | NA | TRBV2 | NA | TRBJ2-5
TGTGCCAGCAAGGGTGACAGGGCCTACAATGAGCAGTTCTTC | CASKGDRAYNEQFF | NA | TRBV6-5 | TRBD1 | TRBJ2-1
TGCGCCAGCAGCTTAGACAGGGGGGGAATCAATGAGCAGTTCTTC | CASSLDRGGINEQFF | NA | TRBV5-1 | TRBD1 | TRBJ2-1
TGTGCCAGCTCACCACTCCCCGGGCGCGTCTTGAACACTGAAGCTTTCTTT | CASSPLPGRVLNTEAFF | NA | TRBV18 | NA | TRBJ1-1
TGTGCCAGCAGCTTTGCGGGGCCGGGCTATGGCTACACCTTC | CASSFAGPGYGYTF | NA | TRBV7-8 | NA | TRBJ1-2
TGTGCCAGCAGGCTCGCCCAGGGGAAAGAGCATTTT | CASRLAQGKEHF | many | TRBV27 | NA | TRBJ1-5
TGCAGCGCCGCTCCGGGGCGGGACCGGGGTACCCAGTACTTC | CSAAPGRDRGTQYF | NA | TRBV29-1 | NA | TRBJ2-5
TGTGCCAGCAGTCCTCCCAGGGACAGGGGGAACATTCAGTACTTC | CASSPPRDRGNIQYF | NA | TRBV6-6 | TRBD1 | TRBJ2-4
TGCAGTGCTAACGGGAATACTGAAGCTTTCTTT | CSANGNTEAFF | NA | TRBV20-1 | NA | TRBJ1-1
TGTGCCAGCAGCTCTCGGGAGTCCTACGAGCAGTACTTC | CASSSRESYEQYF | few | TRBV7-2 | NA | TRBJ2-7
TGTGCCACCAGCTCCCGGGACAAAACCTACGAGCAGTACTTC | CATSSRDKTYEQYF | NA | TRBV15 | NA | TRBJ2-7
TGTGCCAGCAGTTCGGACAGAGGCGAGCAGTACTTC | CASSSDRGEQYF | NA | TRBV2 | NA | TRBJ2-7
TGTGCCAGCATCACTGGGGCGTTGAACACTGAAGCTTTCTTT | CASITGALNTEAFF | many | TRBV28 | NA | TRBJ1-1
TGCAGTGCCGAACGATCTTACGAGCAGTACTTC | CSAERSYEQYF | NA | TRBV20-1 | NA | TRBJ2-7
TGTGCCTGGAGTGTACGGGAGAACACTGAAGCTTTCTTT | CAWSVRENTEAFF | NA | TRBV30 | NA | TRBJ1-1
TGTGCCAGCAGTGAATCTGGGGGCGGCACAGATACGCAGTATTTT | CASSESGGGTDTQYF | NA | TRBV25-1 | NA | TRBJ2-3
TGTGCCAGCAGCTTTTACGCAGGGGCTACCGGGGAGCTGTTTTTT | CASSFYAGATGELFF | NA | TRBV7-3 | NA | TRBJ2-2
TGCAGCGTTGCGGGGTACAGGGTTTCGGAAGCTTTCTTT | CSVAGYRVSEAFF | NA | TRBV29-1 | NA | TRBJ1-1
TGTGCCATCAGCCGGGACAGGGGCGCAACTAATGAAAAACTGTTTTTT | CAISRDRGATNEKLFF | NA | TRBV10-3 | TRBD1 | TRBJ1-4
TGTGCCACCAGCAGAGAGGCAGGGGGTTCTGGAAACACCATATATTTT | CATSREAGGSGNTIYF | few | TRBV15 | TRBD1 | TRBJ1-3
TGCAGCGTTGAAGTAGGGCATGGGGTGGGCACTGAAGCTTTCTTT | CSVEVGHGVGTEAFF | NA | TRBV29-1 | NA | TRBJ1-1
TGCGCCAGCAGCCTCGGGACAGGGGGGTACAATGAGCAGTTCTTC | CASSLGTGGYNEQFF | NA | TRBV5-1 | TRBD1 | TRBJ2-1
TGTGCCATCGGGGCAGGGACGGCTGGAAACACCATATATTTT | CAIGAGTAGNTIYF | NA | TRBV10-3 | NA | TRBJ1-3
TGTGCCAGCTCACCAAGCTACAGCAATCAGCCCCAGCATTTT | CASSPSYSNQPQHF | NA | TRBV18 | NA | TRBJ1-5
TGTGCCACTTCCGGGTGGGATTCGGAGACCCAGTACTTC | CATSGWDSETQYF | NA | TRBV5-6 | NA | TRBJ2-5
TGTGCCAGCAGCAAATGTCGAAGTCGGGCCAACGTCCTGACTTTC | CASSKCRSRANVLTF | NA | TRBV7-7 | NA | TRBJ2-6
TGTGCCACTAAACCTATCGGAGGAAACTCTGGAAACACCATATATTTT | CATKPIGGNSGNTIYF | NA | TRBV10-3 | NA | TRBJ1-3
TGTGCCAGCAGACCCGTTAGGGGGAGCAATCAGCCCCAGCATTTT | CASRPVRGSNQPQHF | NA | TRBV6-5 | NA | TRBJ1-5
TGTGCCAGCAGTTTAACGGACCGTTCTATGGGGGGCTACACCTTC | CASSLTDRSMGGYTF | NA | TRBV28 | NA | TRBJ1-2
TGTGCCAGCAGCTTAGCAACCGGGACAGGGAGGGCCTATGGCTACACCTTC | CASSLATGTGRAYGYTF | NA | TRBV7-8 | TRBD1 | TRBJ1-2
TGCGCCAGCAGCTGGACTGTTCTCACAGATACGCAGTATTTT | CASSWTVLTDTQYF | few | TRBV5-1 | NA | TRBJ2-3
TGTGCCAGCTCCAGGGGGGAGCAAGAGACCCAGTACTTC | CASSRGEQETQYF | NA | TRBV18 | NA | TRBJ2-5
TGTGCCAGCAGCTTAACAGGACGCACAGATACGCAGTATTTT | CASSLTGRTDTQYF | few | TRBV7-9 | NA | TRBJ2-3
TGTGCCAGCAGTGCTACGCGGGGGAGCACCATATATTTT | CASSATRGSTIYF | NA | TRBV6-6 | NA | TRBJ1-3
TGTGCCAGCACCCCGACGGGGGAGAACACTGAAGCTTTCTTT | CASTPTGENTEAFF | once | TRBV28 | NA | TRBJ1-1
TGCGCCAGTTCGAGAGGAAATACGCAGTATTTT | CASSRGNTQYF | NA | TRBV10-1 | NA | TRBJ2-3
TGTGCCAGCCGATCACGGGGCCGCAGAGAGACCCAGTACTTC | CASRSRGRRETQYF | NA | TRBV7-9 | NA | TRBJ2-5
TGCAGCTCACGGACAGGGGGATCAAGAACAGATACGCAGTATTTT | CSSRTGGSRTDTQYF | few | TRBV29-1 | TRBD1 | TRBJ2-3
TGTGCCTGGAGTGTAACCCCCTTACAGGGGTTGAGTGGCTACACCTTC | CAWSVTPLQGLSGYTF | NA | TRBV30 | TRBD1 | TRBJ1-2
TGTGCCAGCACTGGGGCGCTTACTGCAACTAATGAAAAACTGTTTTTT | CASTGALTATNEKLFF | few | TRBV5-5 | NA | TRBJ1-4
TGTGCCAGCAGCCCAGATCGGGATACGCAGTATTTT | CASSPDRDTQYF | NA | TRBV7-3 | NA | TRBJ2-3
TGTGCCAGTAGTATCGAGGGGAACTATGGCTACACCTTC | CASSIEGNYGYTF | few | TRBV19 | NA | TRBJ1-2
TGTGCCAGTAGTACGCAGGGACAGGGAAGATTGGGTGGCTACACCTTC | CASSTQGQGRLGGYTF | NA | TRBV19 | TRBD1 | TRBJ1-2
TGTGCCAGCAGCTTTGAGCGTTTCTATGAGCAGTTCTTC | CASSFERFYEQFF | NA | TRBV5-6 | NA | TRBJ2-1
TGCGCCAGCAGCCGTACAGCGGGAGTGTACGAGCAGTACTTC | CASSRTAGVYEQYF | NA | TRBV4-1 | TRBD2 | TRBJ2-7
TGTGCCAGTAGTATAGCCCACGGGACTGTGGCTCAGCCCCAGCATTTT | CASSIAHGTVAQPQHF | many | TRBV19 | NA | TRBJ1-5
TGTGCCAGCAGTTACTCGAGGACAGTACCTGGAGCTTTCTTT | CASSYSRTVPGAFF | NA | TRBV6-5 | NA | TRBJ1-1
TGTGCCAGCAGCTTGTGGCTAGATCTACACGAGCAGTACTTC | CASSLWLDLHEQYF | NA | TRBV5-5 | NA | TRBJ2-7
TGCGCCAGCAGCCAAGAAAGGACTAGCGGGAGAGGTAATGAGCAGTTCTTC | CASSQERTSGRGNEQFF | NA | TRBV4-1 | TRBD2 | TRBJ2-1
TGCGCCAGCAGCTTCGGGACTATTGACAATGAGCAGTTCTTC | CASSFGTIDNEQFF | NA | TRBV5-1 | TRBD2 | TRBJ2-1
TGTGCCAGTAGAGTCGGCAGGGTATTGTCCACTGAAGCTTTCTTT | CASRVGRVLSTEAFF | NA | TRBV19 | NA | TRBJ1-1
TGTGCCAGCAGCGTAGACGGCGGGAGGGCCGCCTACAATGAGCAGTTCTTC | CASSVDGGRAAYNEQFF | NA | TRBV9 | TRBD2 | TRBJ2-1
TGTGCCAGCAGTGAAAGGCGGGGGGCGGATACGCAGTATTTT | CASSERRGADTQYF | NA | TRBV2 | TRBD2 | TRBJ2-3
TGTGCCAGCCCGTACCGAACCCAGCATTTT | CASPYRTQHF | NA | TRBV5-6 | NA | TRBJ1-5
TGTGCCAGCAAACCCATCCCAAATCCAACTAATGAAAAACTGTTTTTT | CASKPIPNPTNEKLFF | NA | TRBV27 | NA | TRBJ1-4
TGTGCCAGTGGGACAGGCGGGGATCAGCCCCAGCATTTT | CASGTGGDQPQHF | NA | TRBV2 | TRBD1 | TRBJ1-5
TGTGCTAGTGGTTTGTCAAAGGGGCGGACAGATACGCAGTATTTT | CASGLSKGRTDTQYF | NA | TRBV12-5 | NA | TRBJ2-3